This entry features one T cell receptor beta chain sequence. What it binds is unknown. Other DNA sequences from this sample encode an identical CDR3 as well. The data are from a study of cytomegalovirus exposure and HLA in healthy donors. Findings of the study overall: It emerged from a later analysis that several of the most significant clusters appeared to be linked to common viral pathogens. Reportedly, TCR beta sequences accurately predicted HLA-A and HLA-B alleles in most subjects. The authors considered a cluster of highly shared sequence variants likely to be a sequencing artifact.

PCR employed 60 Vbeta and 13 Jbeta primers. Some clones are missing from TCRdb's copy, which holds only in-frame ones; the method was immunoSEQ multiplex PCR. In the table there are roughly 93,000 clones, around four fifths of which are singletons. Germline V gene data show CDR1 as GTSNPN and CDR2 as SVGIG (reference sequence). With 3 bases removed from V and 0 bases from J, the gap between germline ends came to 14 bases. This CDR3 is 16 amino acids long. Sequencing used PBMCs. The chain carries TRBV30 and TRBJ1-4; D is perhaps TRBD1 (6 bases). The receptor was isolated from a man aged 30-40 years in good health and CMV-seronegative. CDR3: CAWSLGGGATNEKLFF. CDR3 nucleotide sequence: TGTGCCTGGAGCCTCGGAGGGGGGGCAACTAATGAAAAACTGTTTTTT.